A selection of T cell receptor beta chains follows, all from one sample in a study of shared clonotypes between healthy human individuals. This table comes from immunoSEQ multiplex PCR, and its TCRdb copy is limited to in-frame clones, with some not included. The profile shows about 480,000 clones, about four fifths of them singletons. Input material: PBMCs. These receptors all stem from a woman in her thirties or forties in good health. Some clones in this sample may be carry-over from other donors' samples. The CDR3 runs from the conserved cysteine through the conserved F or W. The D gene is left open where the match is weak. Clone size is shown for a subset of rows, as once, few, many or a class of expanded clone.

j_call clone_size d_call v_call cdr3_nt cdr3_aa
TRBJ1-2 once NA TRBV28 TGTGCCAGCACTTCTAGCGGGTCTGGCTACACCTTC CASTSSGSGYTF
TRBJ2-2 once NA TRBV10-1 TGCGCCAGCAGTGCTGCCAGGAACACCGGGGAGCTGTTTTTT CASSAARNTGELFF
TRBJ2-7 NA TRBD1 TRBV19 TGTGCCAGTAGTATGACGACAGGGGGTATCTCCTACGAGCAGTACTTC CASSMTTGGISYEQYF
TRBJ2-5 NA TRBD2 TRBV15 TGTGCCACCAGCAGAGAACTCGGGAGGATTCCAGAGACCCAGTACTTC CATSRELGRIPETQYF
TRBJ2-1 NA NA TRBV18 TGTGCCAGCTCACCAATCTCTGGTGAGCAGTTCTTC CASSPISGEQFF
TRBJ2-2 NA TRBD2 TRBV9 TGTGCCAGCAGCGGACTAGCGGGAGTGTGGACCGGGGAGCTGTTTTTT CASSGLAGVWTGELFF
TRBJ1-2 NA TRBD1 TRBV5-1 TGCGCCAGCAGCTTGGATGGACAGGGGGCAGGTGGCTACACCTTC CASSLDGQGAGGYTF
TRBJ2-3 few NA TRBV7-9 TGTGCCAGCAGCTTAGTTCGGAGGGGGAAGGGAGATACGCAGTATTTT CASSLVRRGKGDTQYF
TRBJ2-1 NA NA TRBV6-5 TGTGCCAGCAGTTACGAGCCGTTCAATGAGCAGTTCTTC CASSYEPFNEQFF
TRBJ1-4 NA NA TRBV11-2 TGTGCCAGCAGCTTAGAAGGTCAGCCCCATGAAAAACTGTTTTTT CASSLEGQPHEKLFF
TRBJ1-1 NA TRBD1 TRBV7-3 TGTGCCAGCAGCCCCTCCAGGGGGGAAACTGAAGCTTTCTTT CASSPSRGETEAFF
TRBJ2-2 NA NA TRBV7-2 TGTGCCAGCAGCTTTGTCGGGGAGCTGTTTTTT CASSFVGELFF
TRBJ1-2 NA NA TRBV5-1 TGCGCCAGCAGCGTGTCTACAGGGTTCCCGCCTTATGGCTACACCTTC CASSVSTGFPPYGYTF
TRBJ1-2 NA TRBD1 TRBV2 TGTGCCAGTTGGGACAGAACGGGGACTCCGACTCCCTATGGCTACACCTTC CASWDRTGTPTPYGYTF
TRBJ1-2 NA NA TRBV15 TGTGCCACCAGCAGAGATCGCGGGGGAGGCACGGCCGGTATTAGCTTGGGCTACACCTTC CATSRDRGGGTAGISLGYTF
TRBJ2-5 NA NA TRBV18 TGTGCCAGCTCACCTACGGACAGTCCGGAGACCCAGTACTTC CASSPTDSPETQYF
TRBJ2-2 NA NA TRBV7-2 TGTGCCAGCAGCCGAGACAGGACCGGGGAGCTGTTTTTT CASSRDRTGELFF